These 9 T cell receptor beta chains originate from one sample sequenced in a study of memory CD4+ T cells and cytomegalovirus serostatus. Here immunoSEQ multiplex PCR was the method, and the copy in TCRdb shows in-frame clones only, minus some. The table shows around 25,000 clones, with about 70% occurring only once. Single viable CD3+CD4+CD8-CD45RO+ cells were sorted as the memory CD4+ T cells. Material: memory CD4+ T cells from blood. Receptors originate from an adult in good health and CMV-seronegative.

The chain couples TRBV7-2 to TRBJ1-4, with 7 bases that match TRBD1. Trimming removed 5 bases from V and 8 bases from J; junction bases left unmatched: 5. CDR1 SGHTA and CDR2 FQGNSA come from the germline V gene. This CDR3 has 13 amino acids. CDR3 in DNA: TGTGCCAGCAGCAGACAGGGCGGCGAAAAACTGTTTTTT. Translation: CASSRQGGEKLFF.

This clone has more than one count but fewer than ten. CDR3 in amino acids: CASSLTTPTGELFF. The CDR3 DNA follows: TGCGCCAGCAGCCTCACCACCCCCACCGGGGAGCTGTTTTTT. V gene TRBV5-1 combines with J gene TRBJ2-2; no clear D. CDR1 and CDR2 (germline): SGHRS, YFSETQ. The CDR3 sequence is 14 residues long. With 4 bases removed from V and 4 bases from J, the gap between germline ends came to 11 bases.

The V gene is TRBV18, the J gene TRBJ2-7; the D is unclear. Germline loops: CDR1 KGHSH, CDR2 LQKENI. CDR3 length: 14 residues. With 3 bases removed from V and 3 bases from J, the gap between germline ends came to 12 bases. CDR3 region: CASSPPGFFYEQYF. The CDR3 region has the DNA TGTGCCAGCTCACCTCCCGGGTTCTTCTACGAGCAGTACTTC.

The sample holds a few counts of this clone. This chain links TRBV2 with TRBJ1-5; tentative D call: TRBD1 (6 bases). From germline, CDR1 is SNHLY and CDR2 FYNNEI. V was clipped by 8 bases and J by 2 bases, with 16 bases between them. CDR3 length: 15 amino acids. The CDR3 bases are TGTGCCAGCGCCTGGTTGGCAGGGGGCAATCAGCCCCAGCATTTT. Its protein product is CASAWLAGGNQPQHF.

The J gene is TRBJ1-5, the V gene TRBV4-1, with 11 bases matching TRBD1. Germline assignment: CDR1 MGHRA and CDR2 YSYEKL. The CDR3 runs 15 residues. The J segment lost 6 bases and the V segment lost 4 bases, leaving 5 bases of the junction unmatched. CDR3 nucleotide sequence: TGCGCCAGCAGCCTTTCGGGACAGGGGGTTCAGCCCCAGCATTTT. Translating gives CASSLSGQGVQPQHF.

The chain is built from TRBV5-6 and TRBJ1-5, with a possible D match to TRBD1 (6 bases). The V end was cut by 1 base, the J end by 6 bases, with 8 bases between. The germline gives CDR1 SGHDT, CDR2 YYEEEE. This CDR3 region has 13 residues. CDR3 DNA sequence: TGTGCCAGCAGCTTGCAAGGGGGTCAGCCCCAGCATTTT. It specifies CASSLQGGQPQHF.

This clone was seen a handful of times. CDR3 amino acids: CASSFALSGNTIYF. For the CDR3, the DNA is TGCGCCAGCAGCTTTGCGCTCTCTGGAAACACCATATATTTT. The J gene is TRBJ1-3, the V gene TRBV4-3; D is unresolved. CDR1 LGHNA and CDR2 YSLEER come from the germline V gene. The germline V and J ends were trimmed by 5 bases and 0 bases, with 8 bases remaining between them. The CDR3 covers 14 residues.

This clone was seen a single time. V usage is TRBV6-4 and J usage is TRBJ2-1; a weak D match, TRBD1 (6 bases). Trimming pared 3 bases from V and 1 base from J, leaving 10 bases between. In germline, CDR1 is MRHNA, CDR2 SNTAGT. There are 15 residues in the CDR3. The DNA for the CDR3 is TGTGCCAGCAGTGAAGAGAGGGGGTCCTACAATGAGCAGTTCTTC. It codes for CASSEERGSYNEQFF.

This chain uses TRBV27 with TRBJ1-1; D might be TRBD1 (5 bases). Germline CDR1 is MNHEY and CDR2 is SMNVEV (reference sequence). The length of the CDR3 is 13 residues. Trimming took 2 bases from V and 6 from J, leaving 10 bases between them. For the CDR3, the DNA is TGTGCCAGCAGTTTACGCGTGACAGCTGAAGCTTTCTTT. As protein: CASSLRVTAEAFF.